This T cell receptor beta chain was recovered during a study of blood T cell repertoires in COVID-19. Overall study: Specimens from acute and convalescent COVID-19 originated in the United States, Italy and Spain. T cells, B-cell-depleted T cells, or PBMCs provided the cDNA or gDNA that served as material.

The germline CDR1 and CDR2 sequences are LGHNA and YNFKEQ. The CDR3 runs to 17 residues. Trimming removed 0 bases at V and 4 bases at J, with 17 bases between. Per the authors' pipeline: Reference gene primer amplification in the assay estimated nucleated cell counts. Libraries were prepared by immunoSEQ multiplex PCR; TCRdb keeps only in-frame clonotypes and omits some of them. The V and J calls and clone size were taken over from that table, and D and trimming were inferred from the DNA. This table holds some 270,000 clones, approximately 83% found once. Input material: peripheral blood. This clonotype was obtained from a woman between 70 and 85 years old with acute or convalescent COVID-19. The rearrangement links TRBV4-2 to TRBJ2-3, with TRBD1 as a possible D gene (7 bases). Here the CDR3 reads CASSQDQGGSESDTQYF. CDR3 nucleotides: TGTGCCAGCAGCCAAGATCAGGGGGGTTCGGAGTCAGATACGCAGTATTTT.